This T cell receptor (beta chain) emerged from a study of T-cell memory formation after mild COVID-19. This CDR3 is built from 12 residues. CDR1 and CDR2 from the germline V gene are SGHKS and YYEKEE (reference sequence). The V end lost 9 bases, the J end lost 6 bases, and 14 bases lay between the germline ends. This clonotype appeared many times. TCRdb analysed the 5' RACE reads with MiXCR anew, one entry per CDR3 protein. The table has under 200,000 distinct CDR3 sequences, 10% to 15% seen once. This sequence originates from a man younger than 35 who had mild COVID-19 (a few samples of this study predate the infection). Cell type and time point are not known. The chain has TRBV5-5 and TRBJ2-3; D is unresolved. Sample: PBMCs or a T cell subset sorted from them (not recorded which). The CDR3 reads CATRLASDTQYF. The DNA of the CDR3 is TGTGCCACAAGGTTGGCTTCCGATACGCAGTATTTT.